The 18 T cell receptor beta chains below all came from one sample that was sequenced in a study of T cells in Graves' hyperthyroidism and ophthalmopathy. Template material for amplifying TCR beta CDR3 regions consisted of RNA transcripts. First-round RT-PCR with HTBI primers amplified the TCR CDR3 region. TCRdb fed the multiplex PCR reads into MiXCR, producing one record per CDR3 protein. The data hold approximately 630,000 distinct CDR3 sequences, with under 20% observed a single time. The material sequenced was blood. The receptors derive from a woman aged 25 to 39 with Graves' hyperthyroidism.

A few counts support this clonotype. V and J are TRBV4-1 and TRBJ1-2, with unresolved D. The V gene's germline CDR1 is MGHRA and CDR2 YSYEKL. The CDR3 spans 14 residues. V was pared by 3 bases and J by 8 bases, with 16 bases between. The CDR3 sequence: CASSHDLRQGGYTF. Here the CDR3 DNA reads TGCGCCAGCAGCCATGATCTACGCCAAGGAGGCTACACCTTC.

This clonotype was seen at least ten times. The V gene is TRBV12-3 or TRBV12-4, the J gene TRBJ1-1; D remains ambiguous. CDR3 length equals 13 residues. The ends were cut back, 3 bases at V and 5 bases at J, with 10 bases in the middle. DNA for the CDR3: TGTGCCAGCAGTTTTTCCCTGTGGACTGAAGCTTTCTTT. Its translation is CASSFSLWTEAFF.

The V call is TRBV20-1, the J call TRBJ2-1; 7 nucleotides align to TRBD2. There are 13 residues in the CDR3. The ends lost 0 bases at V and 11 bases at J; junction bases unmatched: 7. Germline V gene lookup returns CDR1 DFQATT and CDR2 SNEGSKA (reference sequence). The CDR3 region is CSARDPSGWKQFF. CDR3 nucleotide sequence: TGCAGTGCTAGAGATCCTAGCGGCTGGAAGCAGTTCTTC.

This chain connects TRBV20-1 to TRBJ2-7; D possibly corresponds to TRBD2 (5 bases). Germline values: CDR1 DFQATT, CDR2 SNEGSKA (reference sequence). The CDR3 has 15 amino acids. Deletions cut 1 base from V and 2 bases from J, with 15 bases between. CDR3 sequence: CSARVWPRGTYEQYF. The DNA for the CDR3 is TGCAGTGCTAGAGTTTGGCCCCGAGGGACCTACGAGCAGTACTTC.

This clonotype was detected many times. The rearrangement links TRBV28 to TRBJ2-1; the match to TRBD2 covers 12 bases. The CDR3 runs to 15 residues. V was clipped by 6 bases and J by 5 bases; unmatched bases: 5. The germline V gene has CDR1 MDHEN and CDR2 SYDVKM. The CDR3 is CASRLAGGPHNEQFF. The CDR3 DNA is TGTGCCAGCAGGCTAGCGGGAGGGCCACACAATGAGCAGTTCTTC.

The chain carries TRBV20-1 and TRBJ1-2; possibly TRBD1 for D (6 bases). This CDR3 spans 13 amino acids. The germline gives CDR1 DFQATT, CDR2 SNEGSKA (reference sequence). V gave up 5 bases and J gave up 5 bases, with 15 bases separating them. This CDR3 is CSALQQGEYGYTF. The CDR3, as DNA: TGCAGTGCTCTCCAACAGGGTGAATATGGCTACACCTTC.

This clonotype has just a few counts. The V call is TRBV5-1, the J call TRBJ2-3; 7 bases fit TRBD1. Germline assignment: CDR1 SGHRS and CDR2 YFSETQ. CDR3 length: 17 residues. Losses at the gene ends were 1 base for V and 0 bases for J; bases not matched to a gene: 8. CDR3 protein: CASSLWDSRLSTDTQYF. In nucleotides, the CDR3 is TGCGCCAGCAGCTTGTGGGACAGCCGATTAAGCACAGATACGCAGTATTTT.

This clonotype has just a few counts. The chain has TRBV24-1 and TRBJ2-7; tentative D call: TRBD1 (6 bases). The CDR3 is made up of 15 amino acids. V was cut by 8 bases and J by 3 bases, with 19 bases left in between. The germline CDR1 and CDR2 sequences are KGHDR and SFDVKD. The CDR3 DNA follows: TGTGCCACCAAGTTCTGGGACAAGCCTTTCTACGAGCAGTACTTC. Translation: CATKFWDKPFYEQYF.

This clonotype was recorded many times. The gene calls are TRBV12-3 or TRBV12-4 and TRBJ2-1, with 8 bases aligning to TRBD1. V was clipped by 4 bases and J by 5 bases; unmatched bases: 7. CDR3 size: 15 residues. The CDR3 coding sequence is TGTGCCAGCAGTTCCGGGACAGGAATAAACAATGAGCAGTTCTTC. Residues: CASSSGTGINNEQFF.

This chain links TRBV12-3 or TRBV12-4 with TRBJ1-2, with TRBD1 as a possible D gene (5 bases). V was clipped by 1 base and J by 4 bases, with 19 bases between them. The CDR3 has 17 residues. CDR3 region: CASSLGSTGLIGYGYTF. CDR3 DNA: TGTGCCAGCAGTTTAGGGTCAACAGGCCTTATCGGCTATGGCTACACCTTC.

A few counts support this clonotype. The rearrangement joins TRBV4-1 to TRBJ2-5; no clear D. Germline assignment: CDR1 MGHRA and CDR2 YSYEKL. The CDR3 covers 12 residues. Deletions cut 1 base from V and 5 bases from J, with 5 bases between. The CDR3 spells CASSQGLETQYF. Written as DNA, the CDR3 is TGCGCCAGCAGCCAAGGGTTGGAGACCCAGTACTTC.

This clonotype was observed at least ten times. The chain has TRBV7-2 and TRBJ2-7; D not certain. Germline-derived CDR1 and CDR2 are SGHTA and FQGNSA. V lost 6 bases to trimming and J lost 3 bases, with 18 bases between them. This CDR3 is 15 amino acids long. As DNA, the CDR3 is TGTGCCAGCAGAGTCGAGGCTACCGGGTTCTACGAGCAGTACTTC. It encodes CASRVEATGFYEQYF. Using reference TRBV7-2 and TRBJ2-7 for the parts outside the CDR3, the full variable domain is GAGVSQSPSNKVTEKGKDVELRCDPISGHTALYWYRQSLGQGLEFLIYFQGNSAPDKSGLPSDRFSAERTGGSVSTLTIQRTQQEDSAVYLCASRVEATGFYEQYFGPGTRLTVT.

The CDR3 sequence is CASSGGQSNTGELFF. CDR3 nucleotide sequence: TGTGCCAGCAGTGGAGGGCAATCGAACACCGGGGAGCTGTTTTTT. The rearrangement joins TRBV2 to TRBJ2-2; perhaps TRBD2 as D (5 bases). The germline V and J ends were trimmed by 4 bases and 0 bases, with 9 bases remaining between them. The germline V gene encodes CDR1 SNHLY and CDR2 FYNNEI. The CDR3 totals 15 residues.

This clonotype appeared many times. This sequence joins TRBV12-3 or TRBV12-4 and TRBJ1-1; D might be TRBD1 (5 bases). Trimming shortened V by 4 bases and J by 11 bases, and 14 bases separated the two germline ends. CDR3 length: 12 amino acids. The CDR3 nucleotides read TGTGCCAGCAGTTCCTTCGGGAGGGACGCTTTCTTT. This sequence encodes CASSSFGRDAFF.

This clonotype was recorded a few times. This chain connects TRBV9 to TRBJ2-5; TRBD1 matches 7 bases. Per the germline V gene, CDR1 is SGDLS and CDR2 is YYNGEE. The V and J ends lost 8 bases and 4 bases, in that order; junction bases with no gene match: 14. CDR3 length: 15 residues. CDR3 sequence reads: CASTLTGNGLETQYF. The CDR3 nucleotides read TGTGCCAGTACCCTGACAGGGAATGGGTTAGAGACCCAGTACTTC.

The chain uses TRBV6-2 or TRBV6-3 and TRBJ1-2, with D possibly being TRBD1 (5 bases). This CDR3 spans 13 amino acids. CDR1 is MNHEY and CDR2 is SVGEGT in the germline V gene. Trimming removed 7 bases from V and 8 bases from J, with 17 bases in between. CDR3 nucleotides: TGTGCCAGCATACCGTCGGGGGGGGAAGGCTACACCTTC. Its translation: CASIPSGGEGYTF.

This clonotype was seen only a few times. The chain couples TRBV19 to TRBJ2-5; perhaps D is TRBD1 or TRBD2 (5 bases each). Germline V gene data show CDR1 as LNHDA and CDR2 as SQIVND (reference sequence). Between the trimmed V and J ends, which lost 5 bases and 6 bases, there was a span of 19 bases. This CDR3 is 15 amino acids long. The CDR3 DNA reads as TGTGCCAGTAGTTGCCCCGGGCAGGGAGAAAAGACCCAGTACTTC. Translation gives CASSCPGQGEKTQYF.

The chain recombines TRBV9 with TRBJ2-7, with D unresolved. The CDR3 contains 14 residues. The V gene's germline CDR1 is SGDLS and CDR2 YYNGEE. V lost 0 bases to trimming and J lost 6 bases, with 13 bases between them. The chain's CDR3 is CASSVVSNSGEQYF. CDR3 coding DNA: TGTGCCAGCAGCGTAGTTAGTAATTCAGGCGAGCAGTACTTC.